This T cell receptor (beta chain) was captured in a study of T-cell memory formation after mild COVID-19. In the study overall: TCR clusters mostly belonged to single donors. General study points: Clonal second-wave expansions that peaked on day 37 had unconfirmed SARS-CoV-2 specificity. Some SARS-CoV-2-responding clones were already detected in memory before infection.

With constant-segment primers, 5'RACE yielded cDNA libraries of TCR alpha and TCR beta that carried sample barcodes and UMIs. TCRdb re-called the 5' RACE reads with MiXCR, one entry per CDR3 protein. The data contain around 500,000 distinct CDR3 sequences, roughly 18% of them singletons. The junction had 5 bases not matched to a gene; V was cut back by 4 bases and J by 4 bases. The CDR3 totals 15 residues. Germline assignment: CDR1 SGHTA and CDR2 FQGNSA. Remarks on this clonotype: Its antigen is undetermined.

The specimen sequenced was PBMCs or a T cell subset sorted from them (not recorded which). The sequence came from an adult woman who had mild COVID-19 (a few samples of this study predate the infection). Cell type and time point are not known. This rearrangement joins TRBV7-2 to TRBJ2-7, with TRBD2 matching 12 bases. CDR3 bases: TGTGCCAGCAGCTATTGGACTAGCGGGACGTACGAGCAGTACTTC. As protein: CASSYWTSGTYEQYF.